This entry lists 25 T cell receptor beta chains sequenced from one sample in a study of vaccination effects on CD4 cells after COVID-19. The antigens for these receptors are not known. Expansion of antigen-specific CD4+ T cells with viral peptide pools was carried out by the ViraFEST assay before sequencing. Scientists isolated CD4+ T cells after an approximately 10-day culture period ended. By PCR, the person was confirmed to have had SARS-CoV-2 infection between March and December 2020. The method was immunoSEQ multiplex PCR; TCRdb's version includes in-frame clones alone and lacks a portion of them. The sample includes tens of thousands of clones, around 72% of them seen just once. The sequencing here drew on CD4+ T cells from PBMCs cultured with HCoV-NL63 spike peptides, taken before COVID-19 vaccination. Source of these receptors: a human donor who had a prior SARS-CoV-2 infection.

The sample holds one count of this clone. The J gene is TRBJ1-4, the V gene TRBV4-1, with 7 bases that match TRBD1. The CDR3 extends over 16 amino acids. Germline assignment: CDR1 MGHRA and CDR2 YSYEKL. J lost 8 bases, V lost 2 bases, and 11 bases had no gene match. In DNA form, the CDR3 reads TGCGCCAGCAGCCAATTGGTAGGGGGCTCAGGCGAAAAACTGTTTTTT. Translation: CASSQLVGGSGEKLFF.

V usage is TRBV2 and J usage is TRBJ1-1; D remains ambiguous. The CDR3 is 17 residues long. V was pared by 2 bases and J by 3 bases, with 19 bases between. Germline lookup yields CDR1 SNHLY and CDR2 FYNNEI. CDR3 coding DNA: TGTGCCAGCAGTGAACTTTTGGGGAACGGGTGGGACACTGAAGCTTTCTTT. Its protein is CASSELLGNGWDTEAFF.

The rearrangement joins TRBV11-2 to TRBJ1-1, with D possibly TRBD1 on 6 matching bases. The CDR3 covers 16 residues. The germline CDR1 and CDR2 sequences are SGHAT and FQNNGV. V was clipped by 1 base and J by 4 bases, with 16 bases between them. This CDR3 reads CASSLVFQQGGTEAFF. As DNA, the CDR3 is TGTGCCAGCAGCTTAGTCTTTCAACAGGGCGGCACTGAAGCTTTCTTT.

This clone was counted a single time. The rearrangement uses TRBV6-2 or TRBV6-3 and TRBJ1-6, with D unclear. The germline V gene has CDR1 MNHEY and CDR2 SVGEGT. Trimming removed 3 bases from V and 8 bases from J, with 8 bases in between. CDR3 length equals 13 residues. The CDR3 DNA sequence: TGTGCCAGCAGTTATGGGGTTGATTCACCCCTCCACTTT. Encoded protein: CASSYGVDSPLHF.

The chain recombines TRBV3-1 (or the pseudogene TRBV3-2) with TRBJ2-2; weak D call: TRBD2 (7 bases). V was cut by 4 bases and J by 3 bases, with 15 bases left in between. CDR1 LGHDT and CDR2 YNNKEL come from the germline V gene (reference sequence). CDR3 length equals 16 residues. CDR3 amino acids: CASSRKGGADTGELFF. CDR3 in DNA: TGTGCCAGCAGCCGGAAGGGGGGGGCCGACACCGGGGAGCTGTTTTTT.

In this sample, this clone turned up a few times. The chain is built from TRBV6-1 and TRBJ2-7, with D maybe TRBD2 (5 bases). Deletions cut 1 base from V and 3 bases from J, with 10 bases between. The CDR3 totals 14 residues. Germline assignment: CDR1 MNHNS and CDR2 SASEGT. The CDR3 protein is CASSEDGVNYEQYF. CDR3 DNA sequence: TGTGCCAGCAGTGAAGACGGGGTGAACTACGAGCAGTACTTC.

The V gene is TRBV9, the J gene TRBJ2-1; D gene uncertain. Trimming took off 3 bases at V and 7 bases at J, with 8 bases between the two ends. Germline V lookup: CDR1 SGDLS, CDR2 YYNGEE. The CDR3 has 12 amino acids. CDR3 in amino acids: CASSGVRNEQFF. CDR3 nucleotides: TGTGCCAGCAGCGGTGTTAGGAATGAGCAGTTCTTC.

On this clone itself: Relative to the germline gene, one junction end is altered; a read error may explain this. The CDR3 reads CASRLALKRRDSPLHF. The CDR3 coding sequence is TGTGCCAGCAGGTTAGCCCTAAAAAGGAGGGATTCACCCCTCCACTTT. The chain is built from TRBV13 and TRBJ1-6; no definite D call. The CDR3 covers 16 residues. Germline CDR1 PRHDT, CDR2 FYEKMQ (reference sequence).

This clone was recorded once. The chain links TRBV9 to TRBJ2-3; TRBD2 matches 7 bases. The CDR3 length is 16 residues. V lost 3 bases, J lost 2 bases, and 9 bases stayed unmatched. CDR1 SGDLS and CDR2 YYNGEE come from the germline V gene. The CDR3 is CASSALSGDLTDTQYF. DNA for the CDR3: TGTGCCAGCAGCGCACTGAGCGGGGACCTCACAGATACGCAGTATTTT.

The CDR3 DNA reads TGTGCTAGTGGTTTGGTAGGGACAGGCGAGCAGTACTTC. It specifies CASGLVGTGEQYF. This rearrangement joins TRBV12-5 to TRBJ2-7; TRBD1 aligns across 8 bases. The CDR3 totals 13 residues. After removal of 0 bases from V and 6 bases from J, the junction contained 1 base not matched to a gene. CDR1 is LGHNT and CDR2 is FRNRAP in the germline V gene.

This sequence joins TRBV19 and TRBJ2-1, with D perhaps matching TRBD2 (5 bases). CDR1 is LNHDA, CDR2 SQIVND, per germline (reference sequence). The CDR3 is 15 amino acids. Trimming pared 1 base from V and 3 bases from J, leaving 10 bases between. This CDR3 is CASSIGAGYYNEQFF. The CDR3 bases are TGTGCCAGTAGTATAGGGGCGGGTTACTACAATGAGCAGTTCTTC.

V is TRBV4-1 and J is TRBJ2-3; possibly TRBD1 or TRBD2 for D (5 bases each). Trimming took 7 bases from V and 11 from J, leaving 19 bases between them. Per the germline V gene, CDR1 is MGHRA and CDR2 is YSYEKL. CDR3 length: 13 amino acids. The CDR3 loop is CASTFLPGPLQYF. DNA for the CDR3: TGCGCCAGCACTTTCCTTCCGGGACCCCTGCAGTATTTT.

The sample holds a few counts of this clone. The chain couples TRBV4-2 to TRBJ2-1, with 15 bases that match TRBD2. V lost 1 base, J lost 0 bases, and 7 bases stayed unmatched. Germline V CDR1 and CDR2: LGHNA, YNFKEQ. The CDR3 is 20 residues long. DNA of the CDR3: TGTGCCAGCAGCCAAGTCGGGACTAGCGGGGGGCAAAGCTCCTACAATGAGCAGTTCTTC. This sequence encodes CASSQVGTSGGQSSYNEQFF.

The chain carries TRBV4-2 and TRBJ2-1; D remains unclear. Trimming stripped 0 bases from V and 8 bases from J, with 8 bases between. CDR1 and CDR2 from the germline V gene are LGHNA and YNFKEQ. The CDR3 has 13 amino acids. The CDR3 loop reads CASSQESTHEQFF. The DNA for the CDR3 is TGTGCCAGCAGCCAAGAAAGCACCCATGAGCAGTTCTTC.

This clone occurred a few times. This CDR3 is CASRYGRNNEQFF. DNA for the CDR3: TGTGCCAGCCGATATGGACGAAACAATGAGCAGTTCTTC. The genes are TRBV2 and TRBJ2-1; D ambiguous. This CDR3 spans 13 amino acids. Trimming took off 8 bases at V and 5 bases at J, with 13 bases between the two ends. Germline CDR1 reads SNHLY; CDR2 reads FYNNEI.

The chain uses TRBV7-9 and TRBJ1-1, with a weak D call TRBD1 (6 bases). The germline gives CDR1 SEHNR, CDR2 FQNEAQ (reference sequence). V was cut by 5 bases and J by 0 bases, with 13 bases left in between. The CDR3 runs to 15 residues. The CDR3 DNA reads TGTGCCAGCAGCCCAAGGACAGTAGTGAACACTGAAGCTTTCTTT. It yields the protein CASSPRTVVNTEAFF.

V is TRBV18 and J is TRBJ2-5, with a tentative D call TRBD2 (6 bases). The CDR3 contains 15 residues. Germline CDR1 reads KGHSH; CDR2 reads LQKENI. V lost 1 base and J 2 bases, leaving 11 bases between the germline ends. The CDR3 is CASSPLRDSQETQYF. The CDR3 nucleotides read TGTGCCAGCTCACCACTCCGGGACTCACAAGAGACCCAGTACTTC.

The rearrangement links TRBV15 to TRBJ1-4; no definite D call. CDR1 is LNHNV and CDR2 is YYDKDF in the germline V gene (reference sequence). This CDR3 region has 13 residues. V dropped 1 base and J dropped 7 bases, with 7 bases sitting between them. The CDR3 DNA is TGTGCCACCAGCAGAGGTCTAGTTGAAAAACTGTTTTTT. It specifies CATSRGLVEKLFF.

The CDR3 region has the DNA TGTGCCAGCAGTATCGACATCTCTGGGGCCAACGTCCTGACTTTC. It codes for CASSIDISGANVLTF. The chain is built from TRBV3-1 (or the pseudogene TRBV3-2) and TRBJ2-6; D not resolved. V lost 6 bases and J 0 bases, leaving 9 bases between the germline ends. Germline assignment: CDR1 LGHDT and CDR2 YNNKEL (reference sequence). The CDR3 runs to 15 residues.

J is TRBJ2-3 and V is TRBV4-2, with D tentatively TRBD2 (7 bases). V lost 1 base and J 5 bases, leaving 13 bases between the germline ends. In germline, CDR1 is LGHNA, CDR2 YNFKEQ. This CDR3 comprises 15 residues. Here the CDR3 DNA reads TGTGCCAGCAGCCAAGTGGGGGCGGGAGTAGATACGCAGTATTTT. It codes for CASSQVGAGVDTQYF.

The chain employs TRBV3-1 (or the pseudogene TRBV3-2) and TRBJ2-1; TRBD2 agrees at 10 bases. V lost 1 base, J lost 8 bases, and 11 bases stayed unmatched. CDR3 length: 17 residues. Looked up from germline, CDR1 is LGHDT and CDR2 is YNNKEL (reference sequence). The CDR3 here is CASSQGFGSGGAHEQFF. CDR3 nucleotides: TGTGCCAGCAGCCAAGGGTTCGGGAGCGGGGGGGCCCATGAGCAGTTCTTC.

A few counts support this clone. This chain uses TRBV5-1 with TRBJ2-7, with TRBD2 as a possible D gene (6 bases). CDR3 length: 14 residues. Germline CDR1 SGHRS, CDR2 YFSETQ. Trimming removed 1 base from V and 3 bases from J, with 11 bases in between. The CDR3 region is CASSLNEGLYEQYF. The CDR3 DNA reads TGCGCCAGCAGCTTGAACGAGGGACTCTACGAGCAGTACTTC.

V usage is TRBV29-1 and J usage is TRBJ1-4; 9 nucleotides align to TRBD1. After removal of 7 bases from V and 6 bases from J, the junction contained 6 bases not matched to a gene. Germline CDR1 is SQVTM and CDR2 is ANQGSEA. This CDR3 has 13 residues. The DNA for the CDR3 is TGCAGCGCTGGACAGGGGAAAGATGAAAAACTGTTTTTT. Translating gives CSAGQGKDEKLFF.

Turning to this clone: This sample also contains other DNA sequences that code for the same CDR3. The chain is built from TRBV6-1 and TRBJ2-1, with 12 bases identical to TRBD2. This CDR3 is 15 amino acids long. V lost 2 bases to trimming and J lost 7 bases; unmatched junction nucleotides: 3. Germline CDR1 MNHNS, CDR2 SASEGT. Here the CDR3 reads CASSELAGGPNEQFF. The DNA of the CDR3 is TGTGCCAGCAGTGAACTAGCGGGAGGGCCGAATGAGCAGTTCTTC.

The gene calls are TRBV5-4 and TRBJ2-2, with D possibly matching TRBD2 (6 bases). The CDR3 totals 14 residues. The V and J ends lost 3 bases and 6 bases respectively, with 12 bases between them. Germline assignment: CDR1 SGHNT and CDR2 YYREEE (reference sequence). This chain's CDR3 is CASSSASGAGELFF. CDR3 sequence (DNA): TGTGCCAGCAGCTCGGCGTCGGGAGCCGGGGAGCTGTTTTTT. The whole variable domain, filled in from reference TRBV5-4 and TRBJ2-2, reads ETGVTQSPTHLIKTRGQQVTLRCSSQSGHNTVSWYQQALGQGPQFIFQYYREEENGRGNFPPRFSGLQFPNYSSELNVNALELDDSALYLCASSSASGAGELFFGEGSRLTVL.